This entry describes one T cell receptor (beta chain). Its antigen is unknown. For each CD8+ T cell subset, flow sorting was done in triplicate, and under 350,000 cells per subset went directly into RLT lysis buffer. To exclude memory contaminants, naive CD8+ T cells were stringently defined as CD45RO-CCR7+CD27+CD95-. Using standard density gradient centrifugation, peripheral blood mononuclear cells were isolated from buffy coats. Naive CXCR3-negative and CXCR3-positive CD8+ T cells were flow-sorted using a FACSAria III. Total RNA was extracted from sorted cells using an RNeasy Mini Kit. The data belong to a study of CXCR3-negative and CXCR3-positive naive CD8 T cells (dated by TCRdb to between 2017 and 2020). Broadly, across the study: In total, 130 million to 150 million TRB reads were obtained, or roughly 1.5 +/- 0.3 million reads per library. The diversity and physicochemical repertoire analyses included ten to eleven donors pooled from two independent experiments. TRBV-TRBJ cluster analysis included naive subsets from a handful of donors and memory cells from 3 donors.

The research as a whole found: Both naive subsets had comparably high repertoire diversity, while memory CD8+ T cells had much lower repertoire diversity. Naive CXCR3-negative and CXCR3-positive cells from the same donor showed similar TRBV-TRBJ usage, whereas memory cells showed distinct patterns. Freshly isolated PBMCs were used for most assays because CXCR3 expression partially decreased after cryopreservation. TRB CDR3s from CXCR3-positive naive cells showed higher hydrophobicity (lower Kidera factor 4), lower energy, and higher strength and volume indices than CXCR3-negative naive cells. Because surface CD5, which is linked to self-reactivity in mice, was comparable between the naive subsets, TCR interaction strength was also inferred from the physicochemical properties of TRB CDR3s.

Reading from cysteine to phenylalanine, the CDR3 counts 18 amino acids. The nucleotide record is missing. CDR1 SGHNT and CDR2 YYREEE are derived from the germline V gene (reference sequence). The instrument given in TCRdb is NextSeq 550. The Human TCR Profiling Kit (MiLaboratory) was used to make UMI-labeled 5' RACE TRB cDNA libraries. The full amount of extracted RNA was used for cDNA synthesis, and the full amount of resulting cDNA was used for PCR amplification. Libraries were prepared in parallel with an identical number of PCR cycles. The authors processed their data as follows. With a minimum of two reads required per UMI, MIGEC and MiXCR pulled out about 50,000 +/- 10,000 unique UMI-labeled TRB cDNA molecules from each library. On average, roughly 40,000 +/- 10,000 functional in-frame TRB CDR3 nucleotide clonotypes lacking stop codons were found per library. Diversity metrics, including normalized Shannon-Wiener and Chao1, were computed in VDJtools after downsampling to 5000 UMI-labeled TRB molecules per sample. VDJtools was used to calculate clonotype-size-weighted physicochemical properties of the central five CDR3 residues, namely interaction energy, strength, volume and Kidera factor 4. Reads reprocessed by TCRdb are summarized as one entry per CDR3 protein sequence, and DNA is absent. The V and J calls, along with clone size, are taken from TCRdb and not from the paper's own processing. The sample table holds around 150,000 distinct CDR3 sequences. The ten largest clones capture around 0.41% of the sample.

The sequenced material came from naive CXCR3+ CD8+ T cells from blood. Read against the paper, the sample's cell subset or site label means: CD45RO-CCR7+CD27+CD95- naive CD8+ T cells expressing CXCR3 (TNR3+). The chain couples TRBV5-4 to TRBJ2-1; TCRdb indicates TRBD1, and absent DNA this call remains unverified. This TCR was recovered from a human donor in good health. Some clones in this sample may be carry-over from other donors' samples. The CDR3: CASSHKTIRQGGYNEQFF.